This TCR beta chain emerged from a study of cytomegalovirus exposure and HLA in healthy donors. Findings of the study overall: Upon later analysis, HLA-associated TCR beta chains proved more clonally expanded than other, equally common chains.

The PCR had 60 Vbeta and 13 Jbeta primers. Some clones are missing from TCRdb's copy, which holds only in-frame ones; the method was immunoSEQ multiplex PCR. The sample contains over 120,000 clones, 9.7% of which appear only once. This clone turned up a few times. Its antigen is unidentified. This CDR3 region has 12 residues. Germline V CDR1 and CDR2: MNHEY, SMNVEV (reference sequence). Trimming took 5 bases from V and 4 from J, leaving 9 bases between them. V and J are TRBV27 and TRBJ2-7, with a tentative D call TRBD1 (6 bases). The material sequenced was PBMCs. The TCR was taken from a man aged 50-60 years in good health and CMV-seronegative. The CDR3 is CASSTGRYEQYF. The CDR3 coding sequence is TGTGCCAGCAGTACAGGGCGGTACGAGCAGTACTTC.